This T cell receptor beta chain was observed in a study of T cells in Graves' hyperthyroidism and ophthalmopathy (dated by TCRdb to between 2018 and 2021). Background for the entire study: Peripheral blood samples were taken at initial diagnosis, before any treatment was given. The 95 to 100 discovery patients were randomly divided into training and test sets at a 7:3 ratio. After blood sampling, hyperthyroidism patients were treated with methimazole at a starting dose of 30 mg daily, and ophthalmopathy patients were treated with high-dose intravenous methylprednisolone. Prospective prediction of ophthalmopathy was tested in an independent validation cohort consisting of about 20 hyperthyroidism patients and 15 to 17 patients who later progressed to ophthalmopathy. The study also compared thyroid tissue and blood T-cell repertoires from roughly 6 Graves' hyperthyroidism patients. To identify distinguishing TCR V-J signatures, a discovery cohort of 100 patients was used, comprising 40 to 45 with Graves' ophthalmopathy and some 60 with stable Graves' hyperthyroidism. The paper describes TCR Vbeta CDR3 sequencing of more than 120 peripheral blood samples, made up of some 42 ophthalmopathy patients, around 78 hyperthyroidism patients and 17 progressor patients. What the study reported, not specific to this receptor: Blood samples also contained most of the expanded thyroid clonotypes (frequency above 0.001), which suggests that blood repertoires may reflect thyroid immune responses. Ophthalmopathy was separated from stable hyperthyroidism by a 13 V-J signature model, with approximately 85% sensitivity and 81% to 82% specificity obtained in cross-validation and 80%/75% obtained in testing. No statistical method was used to fix the sample size in advance, and group allocation was not hidden from the investigators. In validation, the model predicted progression to ophthalmopathy a median of about 5.9 months before onset, with approximately 68% sensitivity and around 76% specificity.

For this clonotype: Its antigen is not yet known. Base qualities are not recorded, but no much larger clone differs from it by a single base.

Amplification of TCR beta CDR3 regions was carried out from RNA transcripts. A first-round RT-PCR of the TCR CDR3 used the HTBI primer set with the Qiagen OneStep RT-PCR kit. Libraries were constructed in a second round of multiplex PCR, after which size selection and purification were carried out. Paired-end sequencing of the libraries was performed with 100 bp reads on an Illumina HiSeq2000. The original methods were these. Raw data were processed with SOAPnuke, discarding reads with adapters, uncalled bases, mean Phred below 15, or no exact constant-primer or identifier match. High-quality paired reads were merged using COPE v1.2.5, and each unique nucleotide sequence was defined as a clonotype. MiTCR v1.1 was used to align clonotypes to the IMGT TRBV, TRBD and TRBJ reference segments. Only V-J combinations with frequency above 0.0001, covering about 99% of repertoires, were analysed. A TCS score was defined as the ratio of F50 (clonal expansion) to E x V (chaos), with BLOSUM62-based TCRdist applied between CDR3 peptides within each V-J. Welch's t-statistics and random forest reduced just over 500 V-J features to 10 to 15, which were used in a naive Bayes classifier (R e1071). Starting from the raw public reads, TCRdb applied fastp trimming at Q25, assembled clones with MiXCR and retained in-frame beta chains. Entries that share a CDR3 protein sequence are merged under the most common genes and DNA. The V and J calls were not made by the authors but by TCRdb's processing. The sample yields hundreds of thousands of distinct CDR3 sequences; less than 25% were counted once. The ten largest make up under 35% of the sample.

Moderately to severely active disease, a Clinical Activity Score of at least 3, a NOSPECS grade of at least 4, and a duration under 3 months were present in ophthalmopathy patients. Exclusion was applied to patients with uncontrolled infections, other autoimmune diseases, pregnancy or lactation. Diagnoses were based on clinical symptoms, serum thyroxine and TRAb, thyroid ultrasound and orbital computed tomography. PBMCs were isolated from roughly 10 ml of fresh peripheral blood by Ficoll-Paque density gradient centrifugation. Trizol reagent was used to extract total RNA, and RNA quality was then checked on an Agilent 2100 Bioanalyzer. Counted from cysteine to phenylalanine, this CDR3 has 14 amino acids. Only CDR3 DNA is held: 42 bases, read in frame from base 1. Taken from the germline V gene, the CDR1 and CDR2 loops are MDHEN and SYDVKM. The junction carries 20 bases between V and J, which are trimmed by 5 bases and 13 bases respectively.

The clonotype originates from a man younger than 45 with Graves' ophthalmopathy. The sample taken for sequencing was blood. The V and J genes are TRBV28 and TRBJ1-4; the D gene is perhaps TRBD1, from 6 matching bases. The sequenced DNA: TGTGCCAGCAGTAGGTGGGACATTGGTCTCAGACTGTTTTTT. Translated, it reads CASSRWDIGLRLFF.